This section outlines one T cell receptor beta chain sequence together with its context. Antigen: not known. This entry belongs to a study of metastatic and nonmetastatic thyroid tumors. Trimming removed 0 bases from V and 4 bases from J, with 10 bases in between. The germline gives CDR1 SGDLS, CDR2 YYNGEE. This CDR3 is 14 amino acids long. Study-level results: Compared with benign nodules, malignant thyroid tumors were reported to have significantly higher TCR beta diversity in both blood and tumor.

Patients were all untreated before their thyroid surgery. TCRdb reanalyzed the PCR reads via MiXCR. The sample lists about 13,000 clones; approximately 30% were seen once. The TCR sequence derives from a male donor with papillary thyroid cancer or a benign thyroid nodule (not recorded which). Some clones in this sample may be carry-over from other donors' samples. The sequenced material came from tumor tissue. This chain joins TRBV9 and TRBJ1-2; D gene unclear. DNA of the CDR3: TGTGCCAGCAGCGTAGGGAACAGCGTCTATGGCTACACCTTC. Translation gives CASSVGNSVYGYTF.